This T cell receptor (beta chain) came from a study of cytomegalovirus exposure and HLA in healthy donors. Whole-study context: There were 350 to 400 genotyped donors. Of these, 81% fell in the genetic ancestry cluster associated with self-reported Caucasian donors.

A remark on this clone: Antigen unknown.

General observations from the study: TCR sequences were mostly rare, though some public TCRs occurred in many donors. Only CMV serostatus was available as immune exposure information. The study reported that TCR beta sequences accurately predicted HLA-A and HLA-B alleles in most subjects.

The PCR used 60 Vbeta and 13 Jbeta primers. Some clones are missing from TCRdb's copy, which holds only in-frame ones; the method was immunoSEQ multiplex PCR. The sample lists about 280,000 clones; about 90% were seen once. The sample consisted of PBMCs. The sequence derives from a woman in her late teens or twenties in good health and CMV-seronegative.

Here the CDR3 reads CASSYRTGGSYGYTF. The CDR3 DNA sequence: TGTGCCAGCAGTTACCGGACAGGGGGGAGCTATGGCTACACCTTC. The chain has TRBV6-6 and TRBJ1-2; 10 nucleotides line up with TRBD1. Germline lookup yields CDR1 MNHNY and CDR2 SVGAGI (reference sequence). The J segment lost 4 bases and the V segment lost 2 bases, leaving 4 bases of the junction unmatched. The CDR3 runs 15 residues.